This T cell receptor (beta chain) was captured in a study of blood T cell repertoires in COVID-19. Overall study: The United States, Italy and Spain provided the acute and convalescent COVID-19 samples. Sources were T cells, B-cell-depleted T cells, or PBMCs; the material itself was cDNA or gDNA.

Per the study methods: Researchers report that nucleated cell counts were estimated from reference gene primer amplification. TCRdb keeps only in-frame clones here, not all; method: immunoSEQ multiplex PCR. The DNA gave D and trimming, while V, J and clone size come from that table. Among just under 350,000 clones, about 90% were seen once, and the ten largest hold roughly 3.5%. This receptor was identified in a woman younger than 30 who had recovered from COVID-19. The sequencing input was peripheral blood.

The CDR3 reads CASSSPQGTGVYGYTF. As DNA, the CDR3 is TGTGCCAGCAGTTCACCACAAGGGACAGGGGTCTATGGCTACACCTTC. The chain carries TRBV7-9 and TRBJ1-2, with 10 bases identical to TRBD1. CDR1 and CDR2 (germline): SEHNR, FQNEAQ (reference sequence). J gave up 4 bases and V 6 bases, and 11 bases lay outside the gene matches. This CDR3 has 16 amino acids.